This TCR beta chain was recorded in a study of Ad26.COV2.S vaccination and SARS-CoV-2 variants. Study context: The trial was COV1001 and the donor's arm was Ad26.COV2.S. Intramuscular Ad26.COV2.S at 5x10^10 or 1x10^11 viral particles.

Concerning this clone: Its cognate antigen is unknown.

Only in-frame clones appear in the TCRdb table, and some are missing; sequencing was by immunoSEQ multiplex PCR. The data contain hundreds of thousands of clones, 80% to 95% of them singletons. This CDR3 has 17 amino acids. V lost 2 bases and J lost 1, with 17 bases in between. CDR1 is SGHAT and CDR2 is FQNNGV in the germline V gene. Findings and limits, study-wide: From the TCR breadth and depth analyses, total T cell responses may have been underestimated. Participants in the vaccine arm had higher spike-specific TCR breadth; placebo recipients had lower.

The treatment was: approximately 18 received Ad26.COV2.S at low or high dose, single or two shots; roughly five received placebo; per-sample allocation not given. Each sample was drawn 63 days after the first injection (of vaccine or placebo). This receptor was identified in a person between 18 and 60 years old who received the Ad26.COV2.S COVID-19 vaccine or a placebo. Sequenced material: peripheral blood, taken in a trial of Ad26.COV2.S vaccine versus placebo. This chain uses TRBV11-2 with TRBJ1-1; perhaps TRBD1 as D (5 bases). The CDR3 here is CASSLLRQGGRNTEAFF. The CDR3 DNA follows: TGTGCCAGCAGCTTACTGCGGCAGGGTGGAAGGAACACTGAAGCTTTCTTT. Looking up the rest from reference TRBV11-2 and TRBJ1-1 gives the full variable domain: EAGVAQSPRYKIIEKRQSVAFWCNPISGHATLYWYQQILGQGPKLLIQFQNNGVVDDSQLPKDRFSAERLKGVDSTLKIQPAKLEDSAVYLCASSLLRQGGRNTEAFFGQGTRLTVV.